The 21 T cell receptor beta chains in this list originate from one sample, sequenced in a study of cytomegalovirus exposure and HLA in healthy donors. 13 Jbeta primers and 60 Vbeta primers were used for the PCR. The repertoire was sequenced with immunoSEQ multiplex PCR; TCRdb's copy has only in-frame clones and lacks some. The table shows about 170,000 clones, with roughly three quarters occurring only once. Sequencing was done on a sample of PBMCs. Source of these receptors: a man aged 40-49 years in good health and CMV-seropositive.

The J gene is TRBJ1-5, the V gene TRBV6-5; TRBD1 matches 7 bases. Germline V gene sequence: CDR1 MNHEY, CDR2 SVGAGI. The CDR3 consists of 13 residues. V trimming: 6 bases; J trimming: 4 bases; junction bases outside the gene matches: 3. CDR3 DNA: TGTGCCAGCAGACTCAGGGGGAATCAGCCCCAGCATTTT. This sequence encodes CASRLRGNQPQHF.

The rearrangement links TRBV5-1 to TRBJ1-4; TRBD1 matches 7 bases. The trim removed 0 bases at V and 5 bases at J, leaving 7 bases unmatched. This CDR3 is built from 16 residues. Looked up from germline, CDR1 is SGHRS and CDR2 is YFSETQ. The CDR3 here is CASSLGGGEGNEKLFF. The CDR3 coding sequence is TGCGCCAGCAGCTTGGGAGGGGGCGAAGGAAATGAAAAACTGTTTTTT.

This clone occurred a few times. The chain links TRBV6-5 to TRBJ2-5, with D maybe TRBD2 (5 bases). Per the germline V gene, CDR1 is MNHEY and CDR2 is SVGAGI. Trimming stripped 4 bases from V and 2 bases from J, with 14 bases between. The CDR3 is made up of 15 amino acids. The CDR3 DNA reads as TGTGCCAGCAGTTTTTCGGATGAGGGACAAGAGACCCAGTACTTC. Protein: CASSFSDEGQETQYF.

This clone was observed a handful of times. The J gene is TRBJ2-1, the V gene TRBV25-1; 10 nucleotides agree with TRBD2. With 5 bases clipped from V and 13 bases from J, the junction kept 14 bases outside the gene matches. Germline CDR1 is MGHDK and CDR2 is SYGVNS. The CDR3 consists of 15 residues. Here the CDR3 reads CASSHQRGSGGAQFF. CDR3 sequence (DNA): TGTGCCAGCAGTCACCAGAGGGGAAGCGGGGGGGCTCAGTTCTTC.

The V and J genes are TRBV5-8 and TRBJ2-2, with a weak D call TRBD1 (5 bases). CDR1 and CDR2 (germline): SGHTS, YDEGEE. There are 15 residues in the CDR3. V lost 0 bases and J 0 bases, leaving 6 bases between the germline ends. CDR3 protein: CASSLGTPNTGELFF. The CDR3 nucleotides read TGTGCCAGCAGCTTGGGGACACCGAACACCGGGGAGCTGTTTTTT.

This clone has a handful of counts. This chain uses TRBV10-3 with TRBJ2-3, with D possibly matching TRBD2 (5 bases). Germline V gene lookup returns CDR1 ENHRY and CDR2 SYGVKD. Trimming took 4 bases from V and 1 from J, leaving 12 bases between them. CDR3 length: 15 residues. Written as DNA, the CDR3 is TGTGCCATCAGTGCGGAGCGGCGACGCACAGATACGCAGTATTTT. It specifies CAISAERRRTDTQYF.

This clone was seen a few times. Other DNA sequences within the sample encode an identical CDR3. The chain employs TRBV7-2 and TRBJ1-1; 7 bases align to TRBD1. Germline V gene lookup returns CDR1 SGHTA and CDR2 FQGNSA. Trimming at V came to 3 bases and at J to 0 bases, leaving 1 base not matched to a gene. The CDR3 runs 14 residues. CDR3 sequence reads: CASSLGQMNTEAFF. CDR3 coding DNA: TGTGCCAGCAGCTTGGGACAGATGAACACTGAAGCTTTCTTT.

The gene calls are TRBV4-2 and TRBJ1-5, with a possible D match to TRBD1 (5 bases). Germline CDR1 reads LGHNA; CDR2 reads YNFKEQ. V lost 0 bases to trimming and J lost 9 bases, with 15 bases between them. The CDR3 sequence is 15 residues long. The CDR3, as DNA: TGTGCCAGCAGCCAAGATCCCAGGGTAGCCGGGCCCCAGCATTTT. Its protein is CASSQDPRVAGPQHF.

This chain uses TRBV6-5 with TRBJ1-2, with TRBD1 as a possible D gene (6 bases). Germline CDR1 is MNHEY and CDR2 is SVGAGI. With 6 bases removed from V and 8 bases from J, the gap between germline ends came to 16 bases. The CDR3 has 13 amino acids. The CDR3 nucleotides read TGTGCCAGCAGATTCACAGGGACGGGAGGCTACACCTTC. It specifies CASRFTGTGGYTF.

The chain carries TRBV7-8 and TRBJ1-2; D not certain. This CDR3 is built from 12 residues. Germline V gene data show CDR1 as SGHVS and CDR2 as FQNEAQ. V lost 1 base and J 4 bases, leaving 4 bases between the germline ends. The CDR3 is CASSLDTYGYTF. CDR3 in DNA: TGTGCCAGCAGCTTAGACACCTATGGCTACACCTTC.

The CDR3 region has the DNA TGTGCCAGTAGTACGCGGGACGGCACTGAAGCTTTCTTT. Translated, it gives CASSTRDGTEAFF. The chain combines TRBV19 with TRBJ1-1; tentative D call: TRBD1 (5 bases). The CDR3 sequence is 13 residues long. The V gene's germline CDR1 is LNHDA and CDR2 SQIVND (reference sequence). V lost 4 bases to trimming and J lost 4 bases, with 10 bases between them.

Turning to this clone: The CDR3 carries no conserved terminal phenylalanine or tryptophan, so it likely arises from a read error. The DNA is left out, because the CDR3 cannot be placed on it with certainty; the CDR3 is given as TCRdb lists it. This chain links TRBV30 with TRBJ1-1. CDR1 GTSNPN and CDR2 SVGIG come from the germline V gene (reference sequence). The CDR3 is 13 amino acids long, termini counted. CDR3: CAWVNRDHSSWRG.

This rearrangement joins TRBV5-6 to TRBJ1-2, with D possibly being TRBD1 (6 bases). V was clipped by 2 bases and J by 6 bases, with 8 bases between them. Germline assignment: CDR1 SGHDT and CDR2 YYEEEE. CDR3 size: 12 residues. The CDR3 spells CASSLNRDGYTF. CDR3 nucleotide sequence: TGTGCCAGCAGCTTAAACAGGGATGGCTACACCTTC.

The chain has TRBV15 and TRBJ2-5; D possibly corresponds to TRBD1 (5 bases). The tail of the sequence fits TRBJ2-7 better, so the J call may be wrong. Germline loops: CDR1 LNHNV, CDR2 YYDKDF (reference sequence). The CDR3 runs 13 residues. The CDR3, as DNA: TGTGCCACCAGCAGGTCAGGGCCGTACGAGCAGTACTTC. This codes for CATSRSGPYEQYF.

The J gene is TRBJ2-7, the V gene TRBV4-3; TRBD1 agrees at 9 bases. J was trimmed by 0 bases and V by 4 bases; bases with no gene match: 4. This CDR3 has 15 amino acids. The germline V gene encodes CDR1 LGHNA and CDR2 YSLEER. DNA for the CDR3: TGCGCCAGCAGCCGGACAGGGGACTCCTCCTACGAGCAGTACTTC. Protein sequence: CASSRTGDSSYEQYF.

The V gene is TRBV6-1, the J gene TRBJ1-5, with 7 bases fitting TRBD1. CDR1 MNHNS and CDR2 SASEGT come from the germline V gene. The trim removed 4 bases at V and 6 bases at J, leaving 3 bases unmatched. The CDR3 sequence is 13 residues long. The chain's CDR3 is CASSAGTAQPQHF. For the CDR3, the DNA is TGTGCCAGCAGTGCCGGGACAGCTCAGCCCCAGCATTTT.

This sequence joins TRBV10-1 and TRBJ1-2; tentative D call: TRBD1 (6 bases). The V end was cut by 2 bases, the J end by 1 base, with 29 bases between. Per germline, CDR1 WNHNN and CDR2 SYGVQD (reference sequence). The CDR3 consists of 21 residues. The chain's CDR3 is CASSEGHQTGVTKVSNYGYTF. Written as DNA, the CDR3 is TGCGCCAGCAGTGAGGGACACCAGACAGGAGTAACTAAGGTAAGTAACTATGGCTACACCTTC.

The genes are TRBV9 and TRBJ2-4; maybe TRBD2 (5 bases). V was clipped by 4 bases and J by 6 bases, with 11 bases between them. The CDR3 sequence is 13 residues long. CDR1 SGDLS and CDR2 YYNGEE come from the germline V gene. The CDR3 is CASSPRAGNIQYF. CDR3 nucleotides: TGTGCCAGCAGCCCCCGGGCGGGAAACATTCAGTACTTC.

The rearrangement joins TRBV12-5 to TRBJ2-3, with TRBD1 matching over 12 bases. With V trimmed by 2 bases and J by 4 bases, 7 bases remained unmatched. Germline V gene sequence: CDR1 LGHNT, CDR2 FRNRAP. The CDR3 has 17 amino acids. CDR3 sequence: CASGLWGQGARSDTQYF. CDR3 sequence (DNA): TGTGCTAGTGGTTTGTGGGGACAGGGGGCGCGTTCAGATACGCAGTATTTT.

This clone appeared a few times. The CDR3 sequence: CASTPGTGSSYEQYF. The CDR3 DNA is TGTGCCAGTACCCCCGGGACAGGGAGCTCCTACGAGCAGTACTTC. V is TRBV19 and J is TRBJ2-7; 9 positions agree with TRBD1. Germline V CDR1 and CDR2: LNHDA, SQIVND (reference sequence). The CDR3 loop spans 15 amino acids. V lost 7 bases to trimming and J lost 0 bases; unmatched junction nucleotides: 7.

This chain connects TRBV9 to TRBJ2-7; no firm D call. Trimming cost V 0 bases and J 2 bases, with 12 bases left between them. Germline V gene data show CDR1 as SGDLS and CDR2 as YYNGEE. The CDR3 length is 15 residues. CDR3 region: CASSVDVTPAYEQYF. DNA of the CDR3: TGTGCCAGCAGCGTAGACGTTACTCCCGCCTACGAGCAGTACTTC.